This is a list of T cell receptor beta chains from one sample in a study of blood T cell repertoires in COVID-19. The assay was immunoSEQ multiplex PCR, and TCRdb's table has in-frame clones only and misses some. This table has about 330,000 clones, more than 75% appearing once. Sample: PBMCs or T cells enriched from blood (not recorded which). The receptors were gathered from a young woman who had recovered from COVID-19. CDR3s include the opening cysteine and the closing phenylalanine or tryptophan. D genes are given only for firm matches. A clone size is listed for some rows: how often the clone was seen (once, few, many), or a class if it is expanded.

j_call: TRBJ2-7; v_call: TRBV10-1; d_call: -; clone_size: -; cdr3_aa: CASGSQGFYEQYF; cdr3_nt: TGCGCCAGCGGCTCACAGGGATTCTACGAGCAGTACTTC
j_call: TRBJ1-4; v_call: TRBV7-9; d_call: -; clone_size: few; cdr3_aa: CASSLPGDVKLFF; cdr3_nt: TGTGCCAGCAGCTTGCCGGGGGATGTAAAACTGTTTTTT
j_call: TRBJ2-2; v_call: TRBV24-1; d_call: TRBD1; clone_size: -; cdr3_aa: CATSVDRGTGELFF; cdr3_nt: TGTGCCACCAGTGTTGACAGGGGGACCGGGGAGCTGTTTTTT
j_call: TRBJ1-5; v_call: TRBV6-2/TRBV6-3; d_call: -; clone_size: -; cdr3_aa: CASSPTRGNQPQHF; cdr3_nt: TGTGCCAGCAGCCCCACACGGGGCAATCAGCCCCAGCATTTT
j_call: TRBJ1-3; v_call: TRBV28; d_call: -; clone_size: -; cdr3_aa: CASSLVGGRGNTIYF; cdr3_nt: TGTGCCAGCAGTTTAGTTGGCGGAAGAGGAAACACCATATATTTT
j_call: TRBJ1-3; v_call: TRBV2; d_call: TRBD1; clone_size: -; cdr3_aa: CASLNGTAGNTIYF; cdr3_nt: TGTGCCAGCCTTAATGGGACAGCTGGAAACACCATATATTTT
j_call: TRBJ1-6; v_call: TRBV27; d_call: TRBD1; clone_size: -; cdr3_aa: CASLGQAGSPLHF; cdr3_nt: TGTGCCAGCCTAGGACAGGCTGGATCACCCCTCCACTTT
j_call: TRBJ1-5; v_call: TRBV11-2; d_call: TRBD1; clone_size: -; cdr3_aa: CASSPGTASFSNQPQHF; cdr3_nt: TGTGCCAGCAGCCCGGGGACAGCGAGTTTTAGCAATCAGCCCCAGCATTTT
j_call: TRBJ2-1; v_call: TRBV30; d_call: -; clone_size: -; cdr3_aa: CAWNGWFF; cdr3_nt: TGTGCCTGGAACGGTTGGTTCTTC
j_call: TRBJ2-7; v_call: TRBV6-5; d_call: -; clone_size: -; cdr3_aa: CASSPRGGREQYF; cdr3_nt: TGTGCCAGCAGTCCGAGGGGGGGGAGGGAGCAGTACTTC
j_call: TRBJ1-1; v_call: TRBV10-1; d_call: -; clone_size: once; cdr3_aa: CASSDGQSSAAFF; cdr3_nt: TGCGCCAGCAGTGACGGACAGTCTTCAGCAGCTTTCTTT
j_call: TRBJ1-1; v_call: TRBV7-6; d_call: TRBD1; clone_size: -; cdr3_aa: CASSLGPFRRQGGSSTEAFF; cdr3_nt: TGTGCCAGCAGCTTAGGACCATTCCGTCGACAGGGGGGGTCAAGTACTGAAGCTTTCTTT
j_call: TRBJ1-1; v_call: TRBV10-1; d_call: -; clone_size: -; cdr3_aa: CASSESISMNTEAFF; cdr3_nt: TGCGCCAGCAGTGAGTCGATTAGCATGAACACTGAAGCTTTCTTT
j_call: TRBJ2-5; v_call: TRBV27; d_call: -; clone_size: -; cdr3_aa: CASRVLGDAETQYF; cdr3_nt: TGTGCCAGCAGGGTTCTCGGGGATGCGGAGACCCAGTACTTC
j_call: TRBJ2-3; v_call: TRBV5-1; d_call: -; clone_size: -; cdr3_aa: CASSLVLGGSTDTQYF; cdr3_nt: TGCGCCAGCAGCTTGGTGCTAGGTGGCTCGACAGATACGCAGTATTTT
j_call: TRBJ1-1; v_call: TRBV29-1; d_call: -; clone_size: -; cdr3_aa: CSVEDPNRNEAFF; cdr3_nt: TGCAGCGTTGAAGACCCTAACAGGAATGAAGCTTTCTTT
j_call: TRBJ1-2; v_call: TRBV6-5; d_call: -; clone_size: once; cdr3_aa: CASSYSQQGLYGYTF; cdr3_nt: TGTGCCAGCAGTTACTCGCAGCAGGGGCTCTATGGCTACACCTTC